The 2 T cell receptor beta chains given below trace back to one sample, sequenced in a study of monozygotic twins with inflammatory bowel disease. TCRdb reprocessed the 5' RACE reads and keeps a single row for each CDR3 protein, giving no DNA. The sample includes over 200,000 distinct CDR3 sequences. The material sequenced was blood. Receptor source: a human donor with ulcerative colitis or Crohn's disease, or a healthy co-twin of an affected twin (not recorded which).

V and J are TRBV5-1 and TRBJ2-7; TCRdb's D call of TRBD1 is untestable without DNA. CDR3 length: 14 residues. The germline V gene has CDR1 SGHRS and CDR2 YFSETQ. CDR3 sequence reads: CASSWESGQYEQYF. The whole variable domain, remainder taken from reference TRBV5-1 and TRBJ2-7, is KAGVTQTPRYLIKTRGQQVTLSCSPISGHRSVSWYQQTPGQGLQFLFEYFSETQRNKGNFPGRFSGRQFSNSRSEMNVSTLELGDSALYLCASSWESGQYEQYFGPGTRLTVT.

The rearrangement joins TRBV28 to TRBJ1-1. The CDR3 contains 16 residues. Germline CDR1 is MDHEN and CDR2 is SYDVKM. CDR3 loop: CASFGLRGGWITEAFF.